This T cell receptor (beta chain) was recorded in a study of cytomegalovirus exposure and HLA in healthy donors. In this sample, this clone turned up once. CDR1 is MNHEY and CDR2 is SMNVEV in the germline V gene (reference sequence). The J segment lost 7 bases and the V segment lost 5 bases, leaving 11 bases of the junction unmatched. CDR3 length: 15 residues. PCR primers comprised 60 Vbeta and 13 Jbeta primers. Method: immunoSEQ multiplex PCR; TCRdb's copy keeps in-frame clones and lacks some. The sample has around 35,000 clones, around 70% seen once. This chain connects TRBV27 to TRBJ1-5; TRBD1 aligns across 7 bases. The sequencing sample was made of PBMCs. The clonotype originates from a man aged 30-40 years in good health and CMV-seronegative. Here the CDR3 DNA reads TGTGCCAGCAGTCCATGGGGACAGATCAAGCAGCCCCAGCATTTT. It encodes CASSPWGQIKQPQHF.